The 5 T cell receptor beta chains listed next were all sequenced from one sample in a study of shared clonotypes between healthy human individuals. Data came from immunoSEQ multiplex PCR; TCRdb stores just in-frame clones and leaves some out. The sample has 1,400,000 or so clones; just under 99% are singletons. Sequenced sample: naive CD4+ T cells sorted from blood. Subset meaning: CD45RA+ positively selected. These receptors all stem from a man aged 30 to 39 in good health.

V and J are TRBV18 and TRBJ2-7; the D gene is possibly TRBD1 (6 bases). V lost 2 bases, J lost 2 bases, and 19 bases lay in between. The CDR3 length is 17 residues. In germline, CDR1 is KGHSH, CDR2 LQKENI. This chain's CDR3 is CASSPVLSQGTPYEQYF. For the CDR3, the DNA is TGTGCCAGCTCACCAGTATTGAGTCAGGGGACCCCCTACGAGCAGTACTTC.

CDR3 sequence (DNA): TGCGCCAGCAGCTCCCAAAGTCCGGGACTAGCGGGAGTTCGGGCCTACGAGCAGTACTTC. Its protein is CASSSQSPGLAGVRAYEQYF. This chain links TRBV5-1 with TRBJ2-7; TRBD2 matches at 14 bases. Germline V gene lookup returns CDR1 SGHRS and CDR2 YFSETQ. This CDR3 has 20 residues. Trimming took 3 bases from V and 2 from J; bases not matched to a gene: 16.

The V and J genes are TRBV10-2 and TRBJ1-1, with D possibly being TRBD1 (5 bases). The CDR3 runs 14 residues. Trimming cost V 1 base and J 1 base, with 7 bases left between them. The V gene's germline CDR1 is WSHSY and CDR2 SAAADI. This CDR3 reads CASSEFQGNTEAFF. CDR3 nucleotide sequence: TGCGCCAGCAGTGAGTTCCAGGGGAACACTGAAGCTTTCTTT.

The CDR3: CASSQAARSEAFF. The CDR3, as DNA: TGCGCCAGCAGCCAAGCAGCCAGATCAGAAGCTTTCTTT. The chain is built from TRBV4-3 and TRBJ1-1; no clear D gene. V was pared by 1 base and J by 8 bases, with 11 bases between. From germline, CDR1 is LGHNA and CDR2 YSLEER. This CDR3 region has 13 residues.

The CDR3 DNA sequence: TGTGCCAGCAGTTTAACCCGGGACACTTTCTACGAGCAGTACTTC. Translation: CASSLTRDTFYEQYF. The chain has TRBV6-5 and TRBJ2-7; maybe TRBD1 (6 bases). V was clipped by 4 bases and J by 3 bases, with 16 bases between them. The V gene's germline CDR1 is MNHEY and CDR2 SVGAGI. The CDR3 runs 15 residues.